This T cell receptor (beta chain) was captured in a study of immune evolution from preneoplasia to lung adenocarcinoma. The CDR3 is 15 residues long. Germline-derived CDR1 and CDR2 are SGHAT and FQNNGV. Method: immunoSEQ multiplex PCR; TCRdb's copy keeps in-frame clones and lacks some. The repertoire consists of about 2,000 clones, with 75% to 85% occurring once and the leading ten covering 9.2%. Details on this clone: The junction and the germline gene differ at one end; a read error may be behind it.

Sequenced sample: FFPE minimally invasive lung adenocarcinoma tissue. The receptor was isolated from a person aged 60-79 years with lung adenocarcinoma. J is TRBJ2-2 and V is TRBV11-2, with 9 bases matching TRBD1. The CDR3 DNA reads TGTGCCAGCAGCTGGACAGGGGCTTCCACCAGGGAGCTGTTTTTT. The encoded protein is CASSWTGASTRELFF. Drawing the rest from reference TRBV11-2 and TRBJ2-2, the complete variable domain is EAGVAQSPRYKIIEKRQSVAFWCNPISGHATLYWYQQILGQGPKLLIQFQNNGVVDDSQLPKDRFSAERLKGVDSTLKIQPAKLEDSAVYLCASSWTGASTRELFFGEGSRLTVL.